The 30 T cell receptor beta chains below come from one sample, sequenced in a study of cytomegalovirus exposure and HLA in healthy donors. The method was immunoSEQ multiplex PCR; TCRdb's version includes in-frame clones alone and lacks a portion of them. Of about 56,000 clones in the sample, 90% to 95% were seen once. The sequencing input was PBMCs. Receptor source: a man aged 18 to 29 in good health and CMV-seronegative.

The chain links TRBV19 to TRBJ1-4; 8 bases are shared with TRBD1. Germline CDR1 LNHDA, CDR2 SQIVND (reference sequence). This CDR3 contains 15 residues. The J segment lost 8 bases and the V segment lost 1 base, leaving 6 bases of the junction unmatched. The CDR3 DNA follows: TGTGCCAGTAGTATAGGGGACAGGACGCGAGAAAAACTGTTTTTT. This sequence encodes CASSIGDRTREKLFF.

This clone occurred once. This chain joins TRBV18 and TRBJ2-2; TRBD2 aligns across 11 bases. The CDR3 is 17 residues long. The germline V gene has CDR1 KGHSH and CDR2 LQKENI. Trimming removed 0 bases from V and 6 bases from J; junction bases left unmatched: 6. The CDR3 DNA follows: TGTGCCAGCTCACCACCAACACTAGCGGGAGCTCCCGGGGAGCTGTTTTTT. This encodes CASSPPTLAGAPGELFF.

This chain links TRBV5-8 with TRBJ2-7; 7 nucleotides match TRBD2. Germline values: CDR1 SGHTS, CDR2 YDEGEE. This CDR3 is built from 13 residues. Trimming removed 7 bases from V and 2 bases from J; junction bases left unmatched: 6. DNA of the CDR3: TGTGCCAGCCCCCGGCGGGGGACCTACGAGCAGTACTTC. Its protein product is CASPRRGTYEQYF.

This chain connects TRBV13 to TRBJ2-4; 8 positions agree with TRBD2. Looked up from germline, CDR1 is PRHDT and CDR2 is FYEKMQ (reference sequence). After removal of 6 bases from V and 6 bases from J, the junction contained 4 bases not matched to a gene. The CDR3 has 13 residues. CDR3 amino acids: CASSDSGGNIQYF. The CDR3 region has the DNA TGTGCCAGCAGTGACAGCGGGGGAAACATTCAGTACTTC.

The chain employs TRBV5-1 and TRBJ1-1, with unresolved D. The CDR3 spans 13 residues. The V and J ends lost 0 bases and 10 bases respectively, with 13 bases between them. Germline V lookup: CDR1 SGHRS, CDR2 YFSETQ. In nucleotides, the CDR3 is TGCGCCAGCAGCTTGGAACTGGCGGAAAGAGCTTTCTTT. Translating it yields CASSLELAERAFF.

The genes are TRBV19 and TRBJ1-3, with 7 positions matching TRBD1. The CDR3 is 16 amino acids. Trimming cost V 5 bases and J 3 bases; bases outside gene matches: 10. The germline V gene encodes CDR1 LNHDA and CDR2 SQIVND (reference sequence). The DNA of the CDR3 is TGTGCCAGTAGTCTTGCACGGACAGGCATTGGAAACACCATATATTTT. Translated, it gives CASSLARTGIGNTIYF.

The V gene is TRBV7-2, the J gene TRBJ1-1; TRBD1 agrees at 7 bases. The V gene end was trimmed by 1 base and the J gene end by 1 base; junction bases not matched to a gene: 3. This CDR3 has 15 amino acids. CDR1 and CDR2 from the germline V gene are SGHTA and FQGNSA. In DNA, the CDR3 is TGTGCCAGCAGCTTAGGGGACAGAAGGAACACTGAAGCTTTCTTT. Protein sequence: CASSLGDRRNTEAFF.

This sequence joins TRBV28 and TRBJ1-4, with TRBD1 as a possible D gene (6 bases). Trimming left V 2 bases short and J 3 bases short, with 13 bases between. Germline CDR1 and CDR2: MDHEN and SYDVKM. This CDR3 contains 16 residues. CDR3 protein: CASSLRGAGANEKLFF. DNA for the CDR3: TGTGCCAGCAGTTTACGGGGGGCTGGGGCTAATGAAAAACTGTTTTTT.

V is TRBV6-6 and J is TRBJ2-5; 7 positions agree with TRBD1. CDR1 and CDR2 from the germline V gene are MNHNY and SVGAGI (reference sequence). This CDR3 comprises 13 residues. V shed 6 bases, J shed 4 bases, and the junction held 5 bases outside the gene matches. DNA for the CDR3: TGTGCCAGCAGCAACAGGGGAGCAGAGACCCAGTACTTC. This gives the protein CASSNRGAETQYF.

This clone is a singleton in its sample. This sequence joins TRBV11-2 and TRBJ2-1, with 10 bases aligning to TRBD2. Losses at the gene ends were 5 bases for V and 4 bases for J; bases not matched to a gene: 8. The CDR3 contains 16 residues. Germline CDR1 and CDR2: SGHAT and FQNNGV. The CDR3 sequence is CASSPHASGGYNEQFF. The DNA of the CDR3 is TGTGCCAGCAGCCCCCACGCTAGCGGGGGATACAATGAGCAGTTCTTC.

The DNA for the CDR3 is TGTGCCAGCAGCTACGTCCCATTTGTCGGGGTTAATGAAAAACTGTTTTTT. Translating gives CASSYVPFVGVNEKLFF. The rearrangement links TRBV28 to TRBJ1-4; D is undetermined. Germline loops: CDR1 MDHEN, CDR2 SYDVKM. V was clipped by 6 bases and J by 4 bases, with 21 bases between them. The CDR3 runs 17 residues.

The chain has TRBV27 and TRBJ2-7; a weak D match, TRBD1 (5 bases). The CDR3 is made up of 11 amino acids. The germline V and J ends were trimmed by 5 bases and 4 bases, with 6 bases remaining between them. Germline values: CDR1 MNHEY, CDR2 SMNVEV (reference sequence). CDR3 amino acids: CASSRGYEQYF. Here the CDR3 DNA reads TGTGCCAGCAGTAGGGGTTACGAGCAGTACTTC.

The chain has TRBV11-2 and TRBJ2-3; D gene uncertain. CDR1 is SGHAT and CDR2 is FQNNGV in the germline V gene. Trimming removed 6 bases at V and 8 bases at J, with 15 bases between. The CDR3 is made up of 13 amino acids. For the CDR3, the DNA is TGTGCCAGCAGATCAACACGGCGGTTTACGCAGTATTTT. As protein: CASRSTRRFTQYF.

The J gene is TRBJ2-1, the V gene TRBV27; 12 bases line up with TRBD2. The length of the CDR3 is 17 residues. Unmatched junction bases numbered 13, after V lost 5 bases and J lost 8 bases. Germline CDR1 is MNHEY and CDR2 is SMNVEV (reference sequence). DNA for the CDR3: TGTGCCAGCAGTCCCCTATTACTAGCGGGAGGCGGCGATGAGCAGTTCTTC. This gives the protein CASSPLLLAGGGDEQFF.

V gene TRBV7-2 combines with J gene TRBJ2-3; 7 positions match TRBD1. The CDR3 totals 18 residues. After removal of 5 bases from V and 0 bases from J, the junction contained 14 bases not matched to a gene. Germline CDR1 reads SGHTA; CDR2 reads FQGNSA. Here the CDR3 DNA reads TGTGCCAGCAGCGTAATACCGGGACAGCTTATTAGCACAGATACGCAGTATTTT. Encoded protein: CASSVIPGQLISTDTQYF. Using reference TRBV7-2 and TRBJ2-3 for the parts outside the CDR3, the full variable domain is GAGVSQSPSNKVTEKGKDVELRCDPISGHTALYWYRQSLGQGLEFLIYFQGNSAPDKSGLPSDRFSAERTGGSVSTLTIQRTQQEDSAVYLCASSVIPGQLISTDTQYFGPGTRLTVL.

The chain joins TRBV6-5 to TRBJ2-2, with 7 positions matching TRBD1. Looked up from germline, CDR1 is MNHEY and CDR2 is SVGAGI. The length of the CDR3 is 15 residues. V was pared by 6 bases and J by 7 bases, with 11 bases of the junction left unmatched. This chain's CDR3 is CASRLGGVKGGELFF. For the CDR3, the DNA is TGTGCCAGCAGACTAGGGGGCGTGAAGGGCGGGGAGCTGTTTTTT.

V and J are TRBV28 and TRBJ1-1, with 7 nucleotides matching TRBD1. CDR1 is MDHEN and CDR2 is SYDVKM in the germline V gene. The CDR3 is 17 amino acids. Trimming cost V 5 bases and J 3 bases; bases outside gene matches: 15. The CDR3 reads CASSPPTGPLGYTEAFF. The CDR3 coding sequence is TGTGCCAGCAGTCCCCCGACAGGGCCTCTTGGGTACACTGAAGCTTTCTTT.

This clone showed up just once. V is TRBV5-1 and J is TRBJ2-1; possibly TRBD2 for D (7 bases). The germline V and J ends were trimmed by 3 bases and 7 bases, with 20 bases remaining between them. CDR3 length: 16 residues. Per germline, CDR1 SGHRS and CDR2 YFSETQ. The CDR3 DNA sequence: TGCGCCAGCAGCTGGGGGGGCGGGGCAACAACTAATGAGCAGTTCTTC. Its protein product is CASSWGGGATTNEQFF.

The sample holds a few counts of this clone. The chain recombines TRBV4-2 with TRBJ2-7; TRBD2 aligns across 7 bases. Per the germline V gene, CDR1 is LGHNA and CDR2 is YNFKEQ. V shed 2 bases, J shed 3 bases, and the junction held 10 bases outside the gene matches. This CDR3 is 16 amino acids long. The CDR3 reads CASSQLGAGINYEQYF. The CDR3 region has the DNA TGTGCCAGCAGCCAACTGGGAGCGGGGATCAACTACGAGCAGTACTTC.

Of note for this clone: One junction end does not reproduce the germline sequence, and a read error may be involved. The J gene is TRBJ2-1, the V gene TRBV4-3; D remains unclear. CDR3 length: 12 residues. CDR1 is LGHNA, CDR2 YSLEER, per germline. The CDR3, as DNA: TGCGCCAGCAGCCAAGACTACAGTGAGCAGTTCTTC. Its translation: CASSQDYSEQFF.

The V gene is TRBV11-2, the J gene TRBJ2-3; a possible D gene is TRBD1 (5 bases). Germline V gives CDR1 SGHAT, CDR2 FQNNGV. Trimming took 3 bases from V and 2 from J, leaving 9 bases between them. The CDR3 contains 14 residues. The CDR3 bases are TGTGCCAGCAGCTTGGGCAGGGCCACAGATACGCAGTATTTT. Translation gives CASSLGRATDTQYF.

The V call is TRBV7-9, the J call TRBJ2-2, with D possibly being TRBD1 (6 bases). The V end lost 6 bases, the J end lost 2 bases, and 19 bases lay between the germline ends. CDR1 and CDR2 from the germline V gene are SEHNR and FQNEAQ (reference sequence). This CDR3 comprises 17 residues. CDR3 in amino acids: CASRPDRSRGNTGELFF. CDR3 bases: TGTGCCAGCAGACCTGACAGGTCCCGGGGCAACACCGGGGAGCTGTTTTTT.

The chain uses TRBV7-3 and TRBJ2-1; D is ambiguous. V lost 1 base to trimming and J lost 9 bases, with 10 bases between them. Germline V lookup: CDR1 SGHTA, CDR2 FQGTGA. The CDR3 is 13 amino acids. CDR3 region: CASSLIANSEQFF. In DNA form, the CDR3 reads TGTGCCAGCAGCTTAATTGCAAACAGTGAGCAGTTCTTC.

This clone was seen more than once but under ten times. V gene TRBV9 combines with J gene TRBJ1-1; TRBD1 matches at 9 bases. The CDR3 is 12 amino acids. CDR1 is SGDLS and CDR2 is YYNGEE in the germline V gene. CDR3 bases: TGTGCTACAGGGGGCGCGGACACTGAAGCTTTCTTT. Its protein product is CATGGADTEAFF. The full variable domain, completed using reference TRBV9 and TRBJ1-1, is DSGVTQTPKHLITATGQRVTLRCSPRSGDLSVYWYQQSLDQGLQFLIQYYNGEERAKGNILERFSAQQFPDLHSELNLSSLELGDSALYFCATGGADTEAFFGQGTRLTVV.

This clone appeared a few times. The J gene is TRBJ2-7, the V gene TRBV7-3, with D possibly being TRBD1 (8 bases). The CDR3 is 15 residues long. The ends were cut back, 2 bases at V and 2 bases at J, with 13 bases in the middle. The V gene's germline CDR1 is SGHTA and CDR2 FQGTGA. The CDR3 here is CASSLDRGGTYEQYF. CDR3 DNA sequence: TGTGCCAGCAGCTTAGACAGGGGAGGGACCTACGAGCAGTACTTC.

The chain combines TRBV18 with TRBJ2-7, with D possibly being TRBD2 (5 bases). V was pared by 1 base and J by 3 bases, with 7 bases between. Germline V gene lookup returns CDR1 KGHSH and CDR2 LQKENI. The CDR3 covers 13 residues. The CDR3 loop reads CASSPRRGYEQYF. DNA for the CDR3: TGTGCCAGCTCACCACGCCGGGGCTACGAGCAGTACTTC.

V usage is TRBV11-2 and J usage is TRBJ1-2; D is unclear. Looked up from germline, CDR1 is SGHAT and CDR2 is FQNNGV. The CDR3 loop spans 15 amino acids. Trimming pared 1 base from V and 3 bases from J, leaving 12 bases between. CDR3: CASSLVEVPYYGYTF. CDR3 nucleotide sequence: TGTGCCAGCAGCTTAGTGGAGGTGCCCTACTATGGCTACACCTTC.

This clone was picked up a small number of times. The DNA for the CDR3 is TGTGCCAGCAGTACAGGGGAGACTGAAGCTTTCTTT. It is translated as CASSTGETEAFF. The J gene is TRBJ1-1, the V gene TRBV28, with 7 bases aligning to TRBD1. J was trimmed by 5 bases and V by 5 bases; bases with no gene match: 2. Germline V gene lookup returns CDR1 MDHEN and CDR2 SYDVKM. There are 12 residues in the CDR3.

The chain employs TRBV15 and TRBJ2-3, with a tentative D call TRBD1 (5 bases). Germline V gene lookup returns CDR1 LNHNV and CDR2 YYDKDF (reference sequence). CDR3 length: 17 amino acids. The V gene lost 2 bases and the J gene lost 4 bases, with 19 bases spanning the gap. The CDR3 here is CATSRSTQGGFPDTQYF. Written as DNA, the CDR3 is TGTGCCACCAGCAGATCCACCCAGGGTGGGTTCCCAGATACGCAGTATTTT.

This chain joins TRBV15 and TRBJ2-5; no reliable D call. The CDR3 consists of 17 residues. Germline CDR1 is LNHNV and CDR2 is YYDKDF (reference sequence). The V and J ends lost 1 base and 0 bases respectively, with 15 bases between them. The CDR3 here is CATSRVGGDEYQETQYF. CDR3 DNA sequence: TGTGCCACCAGCAGAGTAGGCGGCGATGAGTACCAAGAGACCCAGTACTTC.